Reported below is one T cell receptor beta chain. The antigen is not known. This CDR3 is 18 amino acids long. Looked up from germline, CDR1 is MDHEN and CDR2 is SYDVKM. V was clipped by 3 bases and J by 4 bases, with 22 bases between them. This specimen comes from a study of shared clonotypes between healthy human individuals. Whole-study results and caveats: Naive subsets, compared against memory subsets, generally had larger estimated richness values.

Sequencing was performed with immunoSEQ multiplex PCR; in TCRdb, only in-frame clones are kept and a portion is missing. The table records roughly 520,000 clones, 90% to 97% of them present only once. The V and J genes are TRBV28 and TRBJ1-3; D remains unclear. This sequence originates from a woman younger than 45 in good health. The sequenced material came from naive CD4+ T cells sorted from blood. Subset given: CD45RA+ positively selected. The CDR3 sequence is CASSFRWNLGPRGNTIYF. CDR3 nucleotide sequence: TGTGCCAGCAGTTTCCGCTGGAATTTAGGGCCCAGAGGAAACACCATATATTTT.